This T cell receptor (beta chain) originates from a study of molecular identifiers for immune sequencing clone quantification. Naive CD8 T cells were picked out by sorting for CD8+CD4-CCR7+CD45RA+. MiXCR, run by TCRdb on the PCR reads, gives a single entry per CDR3 protein. The sample includes 85,000 to 95,000 distinct CDR3 sequences, roughly 19% of them seen just once. This clonotype was seen ten or more times. What it binds is unknown. Study conclusions and caveats: Jurkat TCR RNA spiked in from one cell could reportedly be detected among around 920,000 naive cells.

This clonotype originated in a human donor in good health. Some libraries in this study had Jurkat cell RNA spiked in. Material: naive CD8+ T cells from blood, with Jurkat cell RNA spiked in. Subset described: FACS-sorted CD8+CD4-CCR7+CD45RA+ naive T cells.

CDR3 sequence reads: CASLGATYNEQFF. The CDR3 DNA sequence: TGTGCCAGCTTGGGGGCGACCTACAATGAGCAGTTCTTC. The chain carries TRBV7-2 and TRBJ2-1; D may be TRBD1 (6 bases). V was cut by 8 bases and J by 2 bases, with 10 bases left in between. The CDR3 extends over 13 amino acids. Looked up from germline, CDR1 is SGHTA and CDR2 is FQGNSA.